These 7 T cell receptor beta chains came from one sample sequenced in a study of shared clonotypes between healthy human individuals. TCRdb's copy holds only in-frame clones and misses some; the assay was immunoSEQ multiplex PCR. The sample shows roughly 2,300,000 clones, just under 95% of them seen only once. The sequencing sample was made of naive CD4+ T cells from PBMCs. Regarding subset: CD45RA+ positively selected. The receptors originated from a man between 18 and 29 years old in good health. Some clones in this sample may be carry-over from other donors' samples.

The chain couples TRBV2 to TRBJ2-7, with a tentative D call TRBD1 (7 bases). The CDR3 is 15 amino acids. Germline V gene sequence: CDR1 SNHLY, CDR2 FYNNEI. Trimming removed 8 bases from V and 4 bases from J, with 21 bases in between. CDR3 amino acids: CASSKHGGTEYEQYF. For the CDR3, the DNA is TGTGCCAGCTCAAAGCACGGAGGGACAGAATACGAGCAGTACTTC.

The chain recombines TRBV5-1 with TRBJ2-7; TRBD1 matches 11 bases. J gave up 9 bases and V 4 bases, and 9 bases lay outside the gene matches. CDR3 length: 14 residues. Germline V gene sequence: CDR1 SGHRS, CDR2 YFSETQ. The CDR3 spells CASSPGTGGFGQYF. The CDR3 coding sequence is TGCGCCAGCAGCCCCGGGACAGGGGGATTCGGGCAGTACTTC.

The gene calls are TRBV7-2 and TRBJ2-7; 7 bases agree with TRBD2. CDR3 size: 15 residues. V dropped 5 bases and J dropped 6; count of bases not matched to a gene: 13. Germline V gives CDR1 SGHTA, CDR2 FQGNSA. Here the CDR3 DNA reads TGTGCCAGCAGCCCCGGGGGGACGCAAGGCAGCGAGCAGTACTTC. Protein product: CASSPGGTQGSEQYF.

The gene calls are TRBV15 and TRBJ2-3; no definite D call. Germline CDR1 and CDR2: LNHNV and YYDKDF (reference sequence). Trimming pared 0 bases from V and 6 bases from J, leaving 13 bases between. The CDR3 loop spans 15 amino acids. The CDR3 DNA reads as TGTGCCACCAGCAGAGATGAGTATGCGAGGGATACGCAGTATTTT. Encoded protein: CATSRDEYARDTQYF.

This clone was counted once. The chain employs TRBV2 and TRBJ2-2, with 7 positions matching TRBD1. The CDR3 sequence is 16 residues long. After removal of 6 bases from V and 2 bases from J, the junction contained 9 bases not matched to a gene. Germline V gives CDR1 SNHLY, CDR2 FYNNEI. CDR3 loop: CASSRQGTGNTGELFF. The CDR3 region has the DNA TGTGCCAGCAGCAGACAGGGTACCGGCAACACCGGGGAGCTGTTTTTT.

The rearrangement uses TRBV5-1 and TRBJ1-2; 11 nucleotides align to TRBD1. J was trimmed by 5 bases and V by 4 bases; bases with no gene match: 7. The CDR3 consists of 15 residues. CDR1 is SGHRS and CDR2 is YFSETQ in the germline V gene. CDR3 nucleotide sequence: TGCGCCAGCAGCCCGACCGGGACAGGGGGTTATGGCTACACCTTC. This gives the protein CASSPTGTGGYGYTF.

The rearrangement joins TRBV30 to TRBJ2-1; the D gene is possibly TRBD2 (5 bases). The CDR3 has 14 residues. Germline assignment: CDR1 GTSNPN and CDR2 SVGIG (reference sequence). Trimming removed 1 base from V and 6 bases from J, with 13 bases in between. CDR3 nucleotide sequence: TGTGCCTGGAGTGGAGGGTTCGTCGGCAATGAGCAGTTCTTC. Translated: CAWSGGFVGNEQFF. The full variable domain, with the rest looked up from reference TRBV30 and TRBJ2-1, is SQTIHQWPATLVQPVGSPLSLECTVEGTSNPNLYWYRQAAGRGLQLLFYSVGIGQISSEVPQNLSASRPQDRQFILSSKKLLLSDSGFYLCAWSGGFVGNEQFFGPGTRLTVL.